The 15 T cell receptor beta chains presented below share a single source sample, sequenced in a study of immune evolution from preneoplasia to lung adenocarcinoma. Assay: immunoSEQ multiplex PCR; the TCRdb copy retains only in-frame clones and omits some. The sample holds roughly 4,200 clones, roughly 86% seen once. Sample: FFPE minimally invasive lung adenocarcinoma tissue. The receptors shown here come from a person between 65 and 79 years old with lung adenocarcinoma.

This chain connects TRBV27 to TRBJ2-2, with a possible D match to TRBD1 (5 bases). Germline V gene lookup returns CDR1 MNHEY and CDR2 SMNVEV (reference sequence). With 0 bases removed from V and 9 bases from J, the gap between germline ends came to 5 bases. The CDR3 runs to 12 residues. CDR3 coding DNA: TGTGCCAGCAGTTTATCGGACAGGGAGCTGTTTTTT. Translating gives CASSLSDRELFF.

In its sample, this clone was seen once. The chain is built from TRBV12-5 and TRBJ1-1; D is unresolved. V was shortened by 7 bases and J by 4 bases, with 13 bases between the two germline ends. Germline loops: CDR1 LGHNT, CDR2 FRNRAP. This CDR3 is 13 amino acids long. The CDR3, as DNA: TGTGCTAGTGCCAATCAGCTTGGCACTGAAGCTTTCTTT. This gives the protein CASANQLGTEAFF. The entire variable domain, with the rest obtained from reference TRBV12-5 and TRBJ1-1, is as follows: DARVTQTPRHKVTEMGQEVTMRCQPILGHNTVFWYRQTMMQGLELLAYFRNRAPLDDSGMPKDRFSAEMPDATLATLKIQPSEPRDSAVYFCASANQLGTEAFFGQGTRLTVV.

J is TRBJ2-7 and V is TRBV2; no definite D call. The CDR3 sequence is 11 residues long. Trimming pared 8 bases from V and 0 bases from J, leaving 5 bases between. Germline V gene lookup returns CDR1 SNHLY and CDR2 FYNNEI. The CDR3 bases are TGTGCCAGCCAGATCTCCTACGAGCAGTACTTC. Translating gives CASQISYEQYF. The complete variable domain, with remaining parts taken from reference TRBV2 and TRBJ2-7, reads EPEVTQTPSHQVTQMGQEVILRCVPISNHLYFYWYRQILGQKVEFLVSFYNNEISEKSEIFDDQFSVERPDGSNFTLKIRSTKLEDSAMYFCASQISYEQYFGPGTRLTVT.

In its sample, this clone was seen a few times. V and J are TRBV13 and TRBJ2-5, with TRBD2 identical over 7 bases. J gave up 7 bases and V 5 bases, and 10 bases lay outside the gene matches. From germline, CDR1 is PRHDT and CDR2 FYEKMQ (reference sequence). The CDR3 has 14 amino acids. CDR3 sequence: CASSTATSDGTQYF. The CDR3, as DNA: TGTGCCAGCAGCACGGCTACTAGCGACGGGACCCAGTACTTC.

V and J are TRBV29-1 and TRBJ2-3, with D perhaps being TRBD1 or TRBD2 (5 bases each). Per germline, CDR1 SQVTM and CDR2 ANQGSEA. V lost 3 bases to trimming and J lost 2 bases, with 15 bases between them. The CDR3 length is 15 residues. For the CDR3, the DNA is TGCAGCGTTGACAGGGCGGGCCCTCCCACAGATACGCAGTATTTT. Residues: CSVDRAGPPTDTQYF.

The V call is TRBV28, the J call TRBJ1-2; 8 bases match TRBD1. The germline V gene has CDR1 MDHEN and CDR2 SYDVKM. The CDR3 sequence is 14 residues long. V shed 4 bases and J 7 bases; nucleotides not matched to a gene: 8. DNA for the CDR3: TGTGCCAGCAGTTGGACAGGGAGAGTGGGTGGCTACACCTTC. This codes for CASSWTGRVGGYTF.

This sequence joins TRBV30 and TRBJ1-3; tentatively, D is TRBD1 (5 bases). V lost 2 bases to trimming and J lost 0 bases, with 8 bases between them. CDR1 and CDR2 (germline): GTSNPN, SVGIG (reference sequence). The CDR3 covers 14 residues. For the CDR3, the DNA is TGTGCCTGGAGTAGGGGCCTCTCTGGAAACACCATATATTTT. It translates to CAWSRGLSGNTIYF.

The gene calls are TRBV18 and TRBJ2-1; tentatively, D is TRBD1 or TRBD2 (5 bases each). The germline V gene has CDR1 KGHSH and CDR2 LQKENI. This CDR3 has 16 residues. V lost 5 bases and J lost 2, with 16 bases in between. The CDR3 DNA follows: TGTGCCAGCTCATATACGGGGCGCGGACCCTACAATGAGCAGTTCTTC. Residues: CASSYTGRGPYNEQFF.

V is TRBV7-2 and J is TRBJ2-1; no reliable D call. Germline loops: CDR1 SGHTA, CDR2 FQGNSA. CDR3 length: 13 amino acids. Between the trimmed V and J ends, which lost 5 bases and 6 bases, there was a span of 11 bases. The CDR3 spells CASSQRQGNEQFF. Written as DNA, the CDR3 is TGTGCCAGCAGCCAAAGACAAGGCAATGAGCAGTTCTTC.

V usage is TRBV2 and J usage is TRBJ1-5; no clear D gene. Germline CDR1 is SNHLY and CDR2 is FYNNEI. V lost 8 bases to trimming and J lost 1 base, with 12 bases between them. The CDR3 consists of 14 residues. The CDR3 protein is CASAKEGSNQPQHF. CDR3 DNA: TGTGCCAGCGCTAAGGAGGGAAGCAATCAGCCCCAGCATTTT.

The rearrangement uses TRBV4-1 and TRBJ2-1; D is perhaps TRBD2 (5 bases). Trimming shortened V by 4 bases and J by 0 bases, and 16 bases separated the two germline ends. The germline V gene encodes CDR1 MGHRA and CDR2 YSYEKL. There are 17 residues in the CDR3. DNA for the CDR3: TGCGCCAGCAGCCCGAATGAAGCGGCAAGCTCCTACAATGAGCAGTTCTTC. This encodes CASSPNEAASSYNEQFF.

V is TRBV6-5 and J is TRBJ2-1; TRBD2 aligns across 11 bases. V dropped 6 bases and J dropped 8; count of bases not matched to a gene: 6. The CDR3 runs 14 residues. Germline V gives CDR1 MNHEY, CDR2 SVGAGI. CDR3 amino acids: CASRTSGSRDEQFF. The CDR3 region has the DNA TGTGCCAGCAGAACTAGCGGGAGTAGAGATGAGCAGTTCTTC.

This clone was seen only a few times. The chain is built from TRBV11-2 and TRBJ2-7, with TRBD1 as a possible D gene (5 bases). Trimming took 2 bases from V and 4 from J, leaving 18 bases between them. The CDR3 loop spans 16 amino acids. Germline assignment: CDR1 SGHAT and CDR2 FQNNGV. The CDR3 is CASSLRFGAVGYEQYF. The CDR3 DNA sequence: TGTGCCAGCAGCTTAAGATTTGGGGCGGTAGGATACGAGCAGTACTTC.

This clone was counted once. The genes are TRBV7-2 and TRBJ2-7; no firm D call. The CDR3 runs to 14 residues. Trimming stripped 3 bases from V and 3 bases from J, with 12 bases between. Germline assignment: CDR1 SGHTA and CDR2 FQGNSA. The CDR3 reads CASSLMGYNYEQYF. The CDR3 bases are TGTGCCAGCAGCTTGATGGGCTACAACTACGAGCAGTACTTC.

The V call is TRBV29-1, the J call TRBJ1-1; D gene uncertain. The V and J ends lost 3 bases and 1 base respectively, with 9 bases between them. The CDR3 consists of 13 residues. Germline CDR1 reads SQVTM; CDR2 reads ANQGSEA. The CDR3 DNA sequence: TGCAGCGTTGAGAACGGGAGGAACACTGAAGCTTTCTTT. This gives the protein CSVENGRNTEAFF.